Shown below are 20 T cell receptor beta chains from a single sample sequenced in a study of PD-1 blockade in classical Hodgkin lymphoma. Only in-frame clones appear in the TCRdb table, and some are missing; sequencing was by immunoSEQ multiplex PCR. This sample has about 16,000 clones; about 85% occur once, and the top ten carry 1%. Every single patient, without exception, relapsed after autologous stem cell transplantation, and brentuximab vedotin exposure varied. The authors purified CD4+ T cells from thawed PBMCs by magnetic negative selection. Here the sequenced sample was CD4+ T cells from blood, taken at baseline. These receptors were taken from a human donor with classical Hodgkin lymphoma.

This chain links TRBV9 with TRBJ2-1; TRBD2 might be the D (6 bases). This CDR3 has 14 amino acids. CDR1 SGDLS and CDR2 YYNGEE come from the germline V gene. V lost 2 bases and J lost 0, with 6 bases in between. CDR3: CASSVGSSYNEQFF. CDR3 sequence (DNA): TGTGCCAGCAGCGTCGGGAGCTCCTACAATGAGCAGTTCTTC.

This chain connects TRBV7-2 to TRBJ2-1; D is unclear. The V end was cut by 1 base, the J end by 5 bases, with 9 bases between. Germline V gene lookup returns CDR1 SGHTA and CDR2 FQGNSA. CDR3 length equals 14 residues. The CDR3 coding sequence is TGTGCCAGCAGCTTAGGGGCTTGGGACAATGAGCAGTTCTTC. This translates into CASSLGAWDNEQFF.

The rearrangement joins TRBV27 to TRBJ2-2, with TRBD2 matching over 9 bases. This CDR3 has 13 amino acids. The germline V gene has CDR1 MNHEY and CDR2 SMNVEV (reference sequence). J lost 5 bases, V lost 11 bases, and 6 bases had no gene match. CDR3 loop: CACGGRGTGELFF. CDR3 in DNA: TGTGCCTGTGGCGGGAGGGGGACCGGGGAGCTGTTTTTT.

Only one count was recorded for this clone. V is TRBV10-3 and J is TRBJ1-2, with TRBD1 matching 11 bases. The germline V gene has CDR1 ENHRY and CDR2 SYGVKD. The CDR3 totals 14 residues. V shed 6 bases, J shed 8 bases, and the junction held 8 bases outside the gene matches. The CDR3 reads CAIRAGQGAWGYTF. The CDR3 nucleotides are TGTGCCATCAGAGCAGGACAGGGGGCGTGGGGCTACACCTTC.

The V call is TRBV6-5, the J call TRBJ2-3; 8 bases agree with TRBD2. The CDR3 length is 14 residues. With 6 bases clipped from V and 0 bases from J, the junction kept 2 bases outside the gene matches. Germline CDR1 MNHEY, CDR2 SVGAGI. The CDR3 DNA reads as TGTGCCAGCAGCCGACTAGCGAGCACAGATACGCAGTATTTT. Translating gives CASSRLASTDTQYF.

The rearrangement links TRBV5-4 to TRBJ2-3; 8 bases are a match to TRBD2. There are 16 residues in the CDR3. CDR1 and CDR2 from the germline V gene are SGHNT and YYREEE (reference sequence). V gave up 0 bases and J gave up 2 bases; unmatched junction bases: 5. The CDR3 sequence: CASSLDGGGYTDTQYF. CDR3 sequence (DNA): TGTGCCAGCAGCTTGGATGGCGGGGGGTACACAGATACGCAGTATTTT.

The J gene is TRBJ2-2, the V gene TRBV7-3, with 8 bases matching TRBD1. Germline loops: CDR1 SGHTA, CDR2 FQGTGA. The CDR3 is 14 residues long. J gave up 6 bases and V 5 bases, and 5 bases lay outside the gene matches. CDR3 protein: CASSPRTGPGELFF. DNA for the CDR3: TGTGCCAGCAGCCCCAGGACAGGGCCCGGGGAGCTGTTTTTT.

V and J are TRBV7-9 and TRBJ1-2, with no clear D. The CDR3 runs 12 residues. The V gene's germline CDR1 is SEHNR and CDR2 FQNEAQ (reference sequence). The V end lost 5 bases, the J end lost 8 bases, and 12 bases lay between the germline ends. The CDR3 nucleotides read TGTGCCAGCAGCACGGTCCACAGCGGCTACACCTTC. This sequence encodes CASSTVHSGYTF.

This clone showed up just a few times. The chain carries TRBV6-1 and TRBJ1-2; 9 bases are shared with TRBD1. Germline assignment: CDR1 MNHNS and CDR2 SASEGT. CDR3 length: 15 residues. V was clipped by 7 bases and J by 7 bases; unmatched bases: 13. CDR3 bases: TGTGCCAGCAACCAACCGGGACAGGGAATCTTTGGCTACACCTTC. Encoded protein: CASNQPGQGIFGYTF.

The chain employs TRBV28 and TRBJ2-5; D call uncertain. V gave up 5 bases and J gave up 2 bases, with 12 bases separating them. This CDR3 is 14 amino acids long. Germline values: CDR1 MDHEN, CDR2 SYDVKM. The CDR3 bases are TGTGCCAGCAGTCCAGGTGGAGCACAAGAGACCCAGTACTTC. Its translation: CASSPGGAQETQYF. The whole variable domain, filled in from reference TRBV28 and TRBJ2-5, reads DVKVTQSSRYLVKRTGEKVFLECVQDMDHENMFWYRQDPGLGLRLIYFSYDVKMKEKGDIPEGYSVSREKKERFSLILESASTNQTSMYLCASSPGGAQETQYFGPGTRLLVL.

The V and J genes are TRBV18 and TRBJ2-5; the D call may be TRBD1 or TRBD2 (6 bases each). The CDR3 covers 14 residues. Between the trimmed V and J ends, which lost 1 base and 5 bases, there was a span of 11 bases. Germline V gene data show CDR1 as KGHSH and CDR2 as LQKENI. The CDR3 sequence: CASSPLGGTETQYF. Written as DNA, the CDR3 is TGTGCCAGCTCACCACTAGGGGGGACGGAGACCCAGTACTTC.

This clone was counted only a few times. The J gene is TRBJ2-7, the V gene TRBV28; 7 bases are shared with TRBD2. The CDR3 runs to 14 residues. CDR1 and CDR2 (germline): MDHEN, SYDVKM. V was pared by 6 bases and J by 2 bases, with 7 bases of the junction left unmatched. Here the CDR3 reads CASRAREVPYEQYF. Here the CDR3 DNA reads TGTGCCAGCAGGGCCCGGGAGGTACCCTACGAGCAGTACTTC. Based on the CDR3 plus reference TRBV28 and TRBJ2-7, the full variable domain is DVKVTQSSRYLVKRTGEKVFLECVQDMDHENMFWYRQDPGLGLRLIYFSYDVKMKEKGDIPEGYSVSREKKERFSLILESASTNQTSMYLCASRAREVPYEQYFGPGTRLTVT.

The chain is built from TRBV4-3 and TRBJ1-4; 8 positions agree with TRBD1. The CDR3 has 15 residues. V lost 0 bases, J lost 8 bases, and 5 bases stayed unmatched. The germline V gene encodes CDR1 LGHNA and CDR2 YSLEER. The chain's CDR3 is CASSQDLDRGEKLFF. The CDR3 region has the DNA TGCGCCAGCAGCCAAGATTTAGACAGGGGAGAAAAACTGTTTTTT.

This clone was seen once. This chain uses TRBV2 with TRBJ1-4; D ambiguous. The V and J ends lost 3 bases and 3 bases respectively, with 8 bases between them. In germline, CDR1 is SNHLY, CDR2 FYNNEI. This CDR3 is built from 14 residues. The CDR3 DNA reads TGTGCCAGCAGTGATAGTCGGTCTAATGAAAAACTGTTTTTT. It codes for CASSDSRSNEKLFF.

The rearrangement joins TRBV19 to TRBJ2-1, with 11 bases matching TRBD1. The CDR3 is 16 amino acids. J was trimmed by 4 bases and V by 5 bases; bases with no gene match: 7. CDR1 LNHDA and CDR2 SQIVND come from the germline V gene (reference sequence). The CDR3 nucleotides are TGTGCCAGTAGTCGTACCCGGGACAGGGGGTACAATGAGCAGTTCTTC. This translates into CASSRTRDRGYNEQFF.

This clone was seen a handful of times. The rearrangement joins TRBV12-5 to TRBJ1-5; weak D call: TRBD1 (6 bases). Germline CDR1 and CDR2: LGHNT and FRNRAP. V gave up 8 bases and J gave up 7 bases, with 24 bases separating them. This CDR3 region has 16 residues. CDR3 sequence: CASTGFGGTLQQPQHF. CDR3 coding DNA: TGTGCTAGTACAGGGTTTGGGGGTACGCTACAACAGCCCCAGCATTTT.

The CDR3 nucleotides are TGTGCCAGCAGAGGTACAGGGGGCTTTCAGCCCCAGCATTTT. It is translated as CASRGTGGFQPQHF. The chain uses TRBV2 and TRBJ1-5; 9 bases match TRBD1. J gave up 6 bases and V 6 bases, and 6 bases lay outside the gene matches. The CDR3 covers 14 residues. CDR1 and CDR2 (germline): SNHLY, FYNNEI.

The V call is TRBV18, the J call TRBJ2-1; 11 bases agree with TRBD2. The CDR3 runs 17 residues. Germline CDR1 and CDR2: KGHSH and LQKENI. Trimming at V came to 4 bases and at J to 1 base, leaving 6 bases not matched to a gene. The CDR3: CASSLNLAGGSYNEQFF. In DNA form, the CDR3 reads TGTGCCAGCTCACTCAATCTAGCGGGAGGTTCCTACAATGAGCAGTTCTTC.

The table lists this clone with a count of one. The chain combines TRBV7-2 with TRBJ2-1; 8 nucleotides line up with TRBD1. Germline CDR1 is SGHTA and CDR2 is FQGNSA. V dropped 6 bases and J dropped 7; count of bases not matched to a gene: 11. The CDR3 consists of 15 residues. For the CDR3, the DNA is TGTGCCAGCAGGGGACAGGCCCTACATGTTAATGAGCAGTTCTTC. As protein: CASRGQALHVNEQFF.

The CDR3 DNA is TGTGCCAGCAGTCCCCGACAGGGTTGGGGCGAGACCCAGTACTTC. Amino acid sequence: CASSPRQGWGETQYF. V usage is TRBV2 and J usage is TRBJ2-5, with TRBD1 matching over 7 bases. The CDR3 runs 15 residues. J was trimmed by 5 bases and V by 5 bases; bases with no gene match: 11. Per the germline V gene, CDR1 is SNHLY and CDR2 is FYNNEI.